The source of this T cell receptor beta chain is a study of T-cell memory formation after mild COVID-19. Notes on the study in general: Mainly in CM and EM were contracting CD4+ clones; CD8+ were in EMRA. Clones that contracted from day 15 to 85 had balanced CD4/CD8; later expanders were CD4+ biased. Whether day 37 second-wave clones are SARS-CoV-2-specific was not confirmed.

J lost 7 bases, V lost 11 bases, and 9 bases had no gene match. CDR3 length: 13 residues. CDR1 MNHEY and CDR2 SMNVEV come from the germline V gene (reference sequence). MiXCR was run by TCRdb on the 5' RACE reads, yielding one entry per CDR3 protein. The table shows about 350,000 distinct CDR3 sequences, with 20% occurring only once. This clonotype came up many times. Its antigen is not known. This TCR was recovered from a man younger than 35 who had mild COVID-19 (a few samples of this study predate the infection). Cell type and time point are not known. Sequencing was performed on PBMCs or a T cell subset sorted from them (not recorded which). V and J are TRBV27 and TRBJ2-2; TRBD2 matches at 8 bases. DNA for the CDR3: TGTGCCCGGATCACTAGCGGAGGCGGGGAGCTGTTTTTT. This encodes CARITSGGGELFF.